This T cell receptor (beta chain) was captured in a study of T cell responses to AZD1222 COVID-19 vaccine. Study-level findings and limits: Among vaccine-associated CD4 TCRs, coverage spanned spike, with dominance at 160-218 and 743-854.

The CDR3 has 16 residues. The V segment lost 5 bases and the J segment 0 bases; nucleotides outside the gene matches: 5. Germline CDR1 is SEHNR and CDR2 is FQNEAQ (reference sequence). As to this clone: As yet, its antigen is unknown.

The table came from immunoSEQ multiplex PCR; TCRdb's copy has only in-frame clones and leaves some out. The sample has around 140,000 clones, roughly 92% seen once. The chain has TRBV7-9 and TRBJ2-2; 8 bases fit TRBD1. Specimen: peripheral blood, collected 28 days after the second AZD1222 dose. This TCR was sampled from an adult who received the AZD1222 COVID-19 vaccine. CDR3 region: CASSTSGGANTGELFF. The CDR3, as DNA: TGTGCCAGCAGCACCTCAGGGGGCGCGAACACCGGGGAGCTGTTTTTT.